A single sample gave rise to the 16 T cell receptor beta chains below, sequenced in a study of human T cells and chemical hapten exposure. Time point: patch test 1, 2 weeks after DPC sensitization. Treatment described: therapeutic diphenylcyclopropenone sensitization with weekly scalp DPC. A single record per CDR3 protein comes from TCRdb applying MiXCR to the RACE reads. The sample yields approximately 70,000 distinct CDR3 sequences, approximately 9.4% seen once. The specimen was whole blood, collected in connection with sensitization to the hapten diphenylcyclopropenone (DPC). Receptor source: a woman aged 40 to 50 with alopecia areata. Some clones in this sample may be carry-over from other donors' samples.

This clonotype came up a few times. The rearrangement joins TRBV5-1 to TRBJ2-1, with 13 positions matching TRBD2. V lost 4 bases to trimming and J lost 8 bases; unmatched junction nucleotides: 6. Germline loops: CDR1 SGHRS, CDR2 YFSETQ. The CDR3 extends over 15 amino acids. The CDR3 DNA follows: TGCGCCAGCAGCCAAGGACTAGCGGGGGCGGATGAGCAGTTCTTC. As protein: CASSQGLAGADEQFF.

The V gene is TRBV4-1, the J gene TRBJ2-1; 7 positions match TRBD2. CDR1 and CDR2 (germline): MGHRA, YSYEKL. This CDR3 region has 16 residues. Trimming removed 0 bases from V and 8 bases from J; junction bases left unmatched: 10. The DNA for the CDR3 is TGCGCCAGCAGCCAAGAATCTAGCGGTGTAGGCCATGAGCAGTTCTTC. Translating gives CASSQESSGVGHEQFF.

About this clonotype itself: This may arise from a read error, as a much more abundant clone is one base away. The CDR3 is CASRGTGGTEAFF. CDR3 in DNA: TGTGCCAGCAGAGGTACAGGGGGCACTGAAGCTTTCTTT. The rearrangement uses TRBV27 and TRBJ1-1; 8 bases match TRBD1. The junction had 4 bases not matched to a gene; V was cut back by 6 bases and J by 4 bases. The length of the CDR3 is 13 residues. Germline values: CDR1 MNHEY, CDR2 SMNVEV (reference sequence).

This clonotype was seen ten or more times. The V call is TRBV10-3, the J call TRBJ1-1, with TRBD1 matching 8 bases. Losses at the gene ends were 3 bases for V and 1 base for J; bases not matched to a gene: 1. The germline V gene encodes CDR1 ENHRY and CDR2 SYGVKD. The CDR3 runs 14 residues. CDR3 sequence (DNA): TGTGCCATCAGTGAAACAGGGGGGAACACTGAAGCTTTCTTT. This translates into CAISETGGNTEAFF.

This clonotype was counted at least ten times. CDR3 sequence (DNA): TGTGCCAGCAGCACATGGGGGAGGGGCGACGAGCAGTACTTC. Its translation: CASSTWGRGDEQYF. The gene calls are TRBV7-3 and TRBJ2-7, with 7 bases fitting TRBD2. CDR3 length: 14 amino acids. The germline CDR1 and CDR2 sequences are SGHTA and FQGTGA. The J segment lost 5 bases and the V segment lost 5 bases, leaving 9 bases of the junction unmatched.

The chain joins TRBV29-1 to TRBJ2-1; D may be TRBD2 (6 bases). CDR1 and CDR2 from the germline V gene are SQVTM and ANQGSEA. Trimming stripped 6 bases from V and 10 bases from J, with 22 bases between. This CDR3 region has 14 residues. The CDR3 nucleotides are TGCAGCGTCCCGGGACTTTTAGGCCCATGGGAGCAGTTCTTC. This translates into CSVPGLLGPWEQFF.

The table lists this clonotype with many counts. CDR3 bases: TGTGCCAGCAGTTCCAATGGCTACACCTTC. It encodes CASSSNGYTF. The genes are TRBV28 and TRBJ1-2; D ambiguous. V gave up 4 bases and J gave up 6 bases, with 3 bases separating them. Germline V gene sequence: CDR1 MDHEN, CDR2 SYDVKM. This CDR3 has 10 residues.

This chain links TRBV7-2 with TRBJ2-7, with TRBD1 matching over 7 bases. This CDR3 is 14 amino acids long. After removal of 6 bases from V and 6 bases from J, the junction contained 11 bases not matched to a gene. Germline V gives CDR1 SGHTA, CDR2 FQGNSA. Here the CDR3 DNA reads TGTGCCAGCAGAGACAGGGTGGCCCTCGGCGAGCAGTACTTC. Translated: CASRDRVALGEQYF.

This clonotype was counted ten times or more. V and J are TRBV19 and TRBJ2-5; 7 bases are shared with TRBD1. J gave up 1 base and V 3 bases, and 5 bases lay outside the gene matches. This CDR3 has 15 residues. Looked up from germline, CDR1 is LNHDA and CDR2 is SQIVND (reference sequence). Here the CDR3 reads CASSIQGQLQETQYF. CDR3 DNA sequence: TGTGCCAGTAGTATCCAGGGACAGCTCCAAGAGACCCAGTACTTC.

This clonotype was picked up many times. The chain uses TRBV27 and TRBJ2-5, with a tentative D call TRBD2 (5 bases). Germline V CDR1 and CDR2: MNHEY, SMNVEV (reference sequence). V gave up 3 bases and J gave up 8 bases, with 19 bases separating them. The CDR3 runs 15 residues. For the CDR3, the DNA is TGTGCCAGCAGTTTGGCCGGACTCGGCTCGGGTACCCAGTACTTC. Amino acids: CASSLAGLGSGTQYF.

This clonotype has a count of ten or more. The chain joins TRBV20-1 to TRBJ1-2; D unclear. Trimming took off 1 base at V and 1 base at J, with 10 bases between the two ends. The CDR3 runs 14 residues. Germline V gene data show CDR1 as DFQATT and CDR2 as SNEGSKA (reference sequence). In nucleotides, the CDR3 is TGCAGTGCTAGAGCCCACACCTATAACTATGGCTACACCTTC. This encodes CSARAHTYNYGYTF.

This clonotype has ten or more counts. The V call is TRBV5-4, the J call TRBJ2-5; D is ambiguous. Trimming took off 4 bases at V and 7 bases at J, with 20 bases between the two ends. CDR3 length equals 15 residues. The germline V gene has CDR1 SGHNT and CDR2 YYREEE (reference sequence). The CDR3 region has the DNA TGTGCCAGCAGCCGAGGTGCCACCCGGTGGGGGACCCAGTACTTC. It yields the protein CASSRGATRWGTQYF. Supplemented by reference TRBV5-4 and TRBJ2-5, the full variable domain reads ETGVTQSPTHLIKTRGQQVTLRCSSQSGHNTVSWYQQALGQGPQFIFQYYREEENGRGNFPPRFSGLQFPNYSSELNVNALELDDSALYLCASSRGATRWGTQYFGPGTRLLVL.

This clonotype was detected ten times or more. J is TRBJ1-6 and V is TRBV12-3 or TRBV12-4; 10 bases fit TRBD1. V lost 11 bases to trimming and J lost 9 bases; unmatched junction nucleotides: 4. The CDR3 length is 12 residues. In DNA form, the CDR3 reads TGTGCCGGTGGGACAGGGGTTTCACCCCTCCACTTT. It codes for CAGGTGVSPLHF.

On this clonotype itself: This may be a read error, as it is one base from a much larger clone. V gene TRBV7-3 combines with J gene TRBJ1-6; D remains unclear. The germline V and J ends were trimmed by 5 bases and 6 bases, with 14 bases remaining between them. Germline assignment: CDR1 SGHTA and CDR2 FQGTGA. The CDR3 is 15 amino acids. The CDR3 DNA follows: TGTGCCAGCAGCGTCCGGGTCAGAAGTAATTCACCCCTCCACTTT. Translation gives CASSVRVRSNSPLHF.

The chain couples TRBV7-9 to TRBJ2-1; D call uncertain. With 3 bases removed from V and 0 bases from J, the gap between germline ends came to 12 bases. This CDR3 has 16 residues. The germline V gene encodes CDR1 SEHNR and CDR2 FQNEAQ (reference sequence). The CDR3 coding sequence is TGTGCCAGCAGCTTTCGCCGCCTAAGCTCCTACAATGAGCAGTTCTTC. Its protein is CASSFRRLSSYNEQFF.

At least ten counts were recorded for this clonotype. The genes are TRBV4-3 and TRBJ2-7; the D is unclear. V lost 3 bases and J lost 0, with 6 bases in between. This CDR3 spans 13 amino acids. Germline CDR1 is LGHNA and CDR2 is YSLEER. The CDR3 bases are TGCGCCAGCAGCCAGGGAATCTCCTACGAGCAGTACTTC. As protein: CASSQGISYEQYF.